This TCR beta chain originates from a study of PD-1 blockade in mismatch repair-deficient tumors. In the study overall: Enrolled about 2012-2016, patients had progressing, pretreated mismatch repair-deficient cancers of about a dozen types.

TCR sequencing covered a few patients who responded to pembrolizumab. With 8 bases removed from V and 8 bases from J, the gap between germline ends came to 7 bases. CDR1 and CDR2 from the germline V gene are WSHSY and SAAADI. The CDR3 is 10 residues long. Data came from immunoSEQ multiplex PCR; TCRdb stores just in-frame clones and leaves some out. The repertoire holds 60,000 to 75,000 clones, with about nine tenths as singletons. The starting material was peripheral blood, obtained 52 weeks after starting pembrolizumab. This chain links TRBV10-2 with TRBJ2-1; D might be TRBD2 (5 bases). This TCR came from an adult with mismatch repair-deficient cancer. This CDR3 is CASGSHEQFF. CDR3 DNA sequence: TGCGCCAGCGGGAGCCATGAGCAGTTCTTC.